A single T cell receptor (beta chain) is shown here with its context. This record belongs to a study of T cells expressing NK-cell markers. TCRdb re-called the 5' RACE reads and catalogs CDR3 proteins one per entry, DNA excluded. The sample has under 200,000 distinct CDR3 sequences. There are 13 residues in the CDR3. This sequence joins TRBV12-3 or TRBV12-4 and TRBJ1-1; TCRdb calls TRBD1, which cannot be checked without DNA. Sequenced sample: blood T cells: a sorted CD56 or NKG2C T cell subset, CD4+ or CD8+ T cells, or bulk PBMC T cells (not recorded which). The receptor's source is a woman between 18 and 75 years old in good health. CDR3: CASSSQPGGVAFF.